This T cell receptor beta chain was identified in a study of human T cells and chemical hapten exposure. This clonotype was seen at least ten times. A single record per CDR3 protein comes from TCRdb applying MiXCR to the RACE reads. The sample has 84,000 or so distinct CDR3 sequences; roughly a tenth are singletons. The time point is: patch test 1, 2 weeks after DPC sensitization. The treatment is: therapeutic diphenylcyclopropenone sensitization with weekly scalp DPC. The clonotype was recovered from a man aged 40-50 years with alopecia areata. Some clones in this sample may be carry-over from other donors' samples. The sample consisted of whole blood, taken in connection with sensitization to the hapten diphenylcyclopropenone (DPC).

CDR3 nucleotide sequence: TGTGCCACCAGCAGGCCCGCTCCCGATACGCAGTATTTT. Protein sequence: CATSRPAPDTQYF. This chain uses TRBV15 with TRBJ2-3; no definite D call. V gave up 3 bases and J gave up 6 bases, with 10 bases separating them. This CDR3 is 13 amino acids long. The germline gives CDR1 LNHNV, CDR2 YYDKDF (reference sequence).